The next 16 T cell receptor beta chains were all read from a single sample in a study of T cells in Graves' hyperthyroidism and ophthalmopathy. The investigators amplified TCR beta CDR3 regions from RNA transcripts. HTBI primers were used for first-round RT-PCR of the TCR CDR3. TCRdb fed the multiplex PCR reads into MiXCR, producing one record per CDR3 protein. The data hold some 200,000 distinct CDR3 sequences, with 15% to 20% observed a single time. Sequences were obtained from blood. The source of these receptors is a man aged 45-65 years with Graves' hyperthyroidism.

This clonotype was counted many times. The chain links TRBV28 to TRBJ2-5; 11 bases line up with TRBD2. V shed 6 bases and J 1 base; nucleotides not matched to a gene: 10. Germline V gene data show CDR1 as MDHEN and CDR2 as SYDVKM. This CDR3 contains 17 residues. The chain's CDR3 is CASRKTSGTSGQETQYF. CDR3 nucleotide sequence: TGTGCCAGCAGAAAGACATCCGGGACTAGCGGCCAAGAGACCCAGTACTTC. The full variable domain, completed using reference TRBV28 and TRBJ2-5, is DVKVTQSSRYLVKRTGEKVFLECVQDMDHENMFWYRQDPGLGLRLIYFSYDVKMKEKGDIPEGYSVSREKKERFSLILESASTNQTSMYLCASRKTSGTSGQETQYFGPGTRLLVL.

The rearrangement joins TRBV11-2 to TRBJ2-3; 13 nucleotides line up with TRBD2. The trim removed 5 bases at V and 1 base at J, leaving 6 bases unmatched. The germline V gene has CDR1 SGHAT and CDR2 FQNNGV. The CDR3 contains 17 residues. The CDR3 sequence is CASSPGTSGVRTDTQYF. In DNA form, the CDR3 reads TGTGCCAGCAGCCCAGGGACTAGCGGGGTTCGCACAGATACGCAGTATTTT.

This clonotype occurred once. The rearrangement links TRBV7-2 to TRBJ1-2; D gene unclear. V was cut by 8 bases and J by 5 bases, with 18 bases left in between. Germline loops: CDR1 SGHTA, CDR2 FQGNSA. This CDR3 contains 14 residues. The chain's CDR3 is CASGPRPDQYGYTF. Here the CDR3 DNA reads TGTGCCAGCGGCCCGCGACCGGACCAGTATGGCTACACCTTC.

This clonotype was counted ten times or more. This chain uses TRBV18 with TRBJ1-4, with D perhaps matching TRBD1 (5 bases). The germline V gene has CDR1 KGHSH and CDR2 LQKENI. The CDR3 length is 15 residues. Trimming pared 2 bases from V and 8 bases from J, leaving 15 bases between. CDR3 bases: TGTGCCAGCTCACCATATCACAGGAGCCAAGAAAAACTGTTTTTT. Translated: CASSPYHRSQEKLFF.

This clonotype was detected many times. CDR3: CASSTQGRAPLNEQFF. The CDR3 DNA reads as TGTGCCAGCAGCACTCAAGGGAGGGCCCCTTTGAATGAGCAGTTCTTC. The V gene is TRBV7-9, the J gene TRBJ2-1; 7 nucleotides line up with TRBD2. Trimming removed 5 bases from V and 7 bases from J; junction bases left unmatched: 14. The CDR3 length is 16 residues. The germline gives CDR1 SEHNR, CDR2 FQNEAQ (reference sequence).

This clonotype was seen many times. The V call is TRBV5-1, the J call TRBJ1-1; D is undetermined. Trimming shortened V by 2 bases and J by 2 bases, and 13 bases separated the two germline ends. Germline CDR1 is SGHRS and CDR2 is YFSETQ. This CDR3 region has 15 residues. This chain's CDR3 is CASSLERTANTEAFF. The CDR3 DNA reads as TGCGCCAGCAGCTTAGAACGGACGGCAAACACTGAAGCTTTCTTT.

The J gene is TRBJ2-5, the V gene TRBV5-1; D not certain. This CDR3 comprises 13 residues. With 2 bases removed from V and 4 bases from J, the gap between germline ends came to 9 bases. Germline values: CDR1 SGHRS, CDR2 YFSETQ. CDR3 coding DNA: TGCGCCAGCAGCTTTAGTGAAGGAGAGACCCAGTACTTC. Its protein is CASSFSEGETQYF.

The sample holds many counts of this clonotype. The chain employs TRBV3-1 and TRBJ2-5; 7 positions agree with TRBD2. The CDR3 consists of 15 residues. The germline CDR1 and CDR2 sequences are LGHDT and YNNKEL (reference sequence). Trimming took 5 bases from V and 5 from J; bases not matched to a gene: 11. CDR3 bases: TGTGCCAGCAGCAAGCGGGACTCTTCCGGCGAGACCCAGTACTTC. Protein: CASSKRDSSGETQYF.

This clonotype was seen at least ten times. The genes are TRBV20-1 and TRBJ2-7; 7 bases are shared with TRBD2. The CDR3 is made up of 16 amino acids. Trimming at V came to 6 bases and at J to 2 bases, leaving 16 bases not matched to a gene. Germline V gene lookup returns CDR1 DFQATT and CDR2 SNEGSKA (reference sequence). Here the CDR3 DNA reads TGCAGTGCCCCGCGGCTGGTAGCGGGTCCAGCCTACGAGCAGTACTTC. Translated: CSAPRLVAGPAYEQYF.

To note about this clonotype: This sequence may be a read error, since a much larger clone differs from it by one base. The V gene is TRBV11-3, the J gene TRBJ2-1; 8 nucleotides match TRBD2. CDR3 length: 17 amino acids. Germline V gives CDR1 SGHNT, CDR2 YENEEA. V trimming: 2 bases; J trimming: 8 bases; junction bases outside the gene matches: 14. The CDR3 loop is CASSLFLGLGGYYEQFF. The DNA for the CDR3 is TGTGCCAGCAGCTTATTTTTGGGACTAGGGGGTTACTATGAGCAGTTCTTC.

The chain combines TRBV15 with TRBJ2-1, with a weak D call TRBD2 (5 bases). CDR3 size: 13 residues. Germline V gives CDR1 LNHNV, CDR2 YYDKDF (reference sequence). With 8 bases removed from V and 6 bases from J, the gap between germline ends came to 14 bases. The CDR3 nucleotides are TGTGCCACCCGGGCTTCGGGAACCAATGAGCAGTTCTTC. Translated: CATRASGTNEQFF.

This clonotype was found many times. The chain couples TRBV11-2 to TRBJ2-1; 9 bases are shared with TRBD2. Per germline, CDR1 SGHAT and CDR2 FQNNGV. The J segment lost 10 bases and the V segment lost 5 bases, leaving 3 bases of the junction unmatched. The CDR3 runs to 12 residues. The CDR3 nucleotides are TGTGCCAGCAGCACGACTAGCGGCGAGCAGTTCTTC. As protein: CASSTTSGEQFF.

This clonotype came up many times. This sequence joins TRBV7-2 and TRBJ2-3; TRBD2 matches 7 bases. The CDR3 totals 16 residues. Germline loops: CDR1 SGHTA, CDR2 FQGNSA. The V segment lost 2 bases and the J segment 2 bases; nucleotides outside the gene matches: 7. The CDR3, as DNA: TGTGCCAGCAGCTTATTCTCTAGCGGAAACACAGATACGCAGTATTTT. Translating gives CASSLFSSGNTDTQYF. The complete variable domain, with remaining parts taken from reference TRBV7-2 and TRBJ2-3, reads GAGVSQSPSNKVTEKGKDVELRCDPISGHTALYWYRQSLGQGLEFLIYFQGNSAPDKSGLPSDRFSAERTGGSVSTLTIQRTQQEDSAVYLCASSLFSSGNTDTQYFGPGTRLTVL.

This clonotype was seen ten or more times. The chain uses TRBV2 and TRBJ2-2; 11 bases fit TRBD2. This CDR3 has 15 residues. The V gene end was trimmed by 6 bases and the J gene end by 5 bases; junction bases not matched to a gene: 5. Germline CDR1 SNHLY, CDR2 FYNNEI. CDR3 nucleotide sequence: TGTGCCAGCAGAGTTAGCGGGAGGGGTACCGGGGAGCTGTTTTTT. Translating gives CASRVSGRGTGELFF.

In this sample, this clonotype turned up many times. J is TRBJ1-2 and V is TRBV2; tentative D call: TRBD1 (5 bases). V was pared by 0 bases and J by 14 bases, with 19 bases between. Looked up from germline, CDR1 is SNHLY and CDR2 is FYNNEI. The CDR3 totals 14 residues. CDR3 amino acids: CASSEALGGTSKTF. The CDR3 nucleotides read TGTGCCAGCAGTGAAGCGCTTGGAGGGACCTCTAAGACCTTC.

This clonotype was observed at least ten times. V usage is TRBV16 and J usage is TRBJ1-4, with D unresolved. The CDR3 is 13 residues long. Trimming cost V 0 bases and J 10 bases, with 9 bases left between them. The germline V gene encodes CDR1 KGHSY and CDR2 FQNENV. For the CDR3, the DNA is TGTGCCAGCAGCCAATCGAAGGTCCGAAAACTGTTTTTT. Translating gives CASSQSKVRKLFF.